Listed below are T cell receptor beta chains from one sample, sequenced in a study of cytomegalovirus exposure and HLA in healthy donors. Libraries were prepared by immunoSEQ multiplex PCR; TCRdb keeps only in-frame clonotypes and omits some of them. Counted here are some 180,000 clones, approximately 80% occurring once; the ten biggest clones make up around 1.2%. Sequenced input: PBMCs. The receptors originated from a girl under 10 years old in good health and CMV-seropositive. The CDR3 runs from the conserved cysteine through the conserved F or W. Fields, in order: clone size, D gene, J gene, V gene, CDR3 protein, CDR3 DNA. A D gene is named only where the DNA matches it firmly. Some rows have no size entry. The others give once, few or many, or a class for an expanded clone.

clone size: -; D gene: -; J gene: TRBJ2-7; V gene: TRBV9; CDR3 protein: CASSPGAAGPYEQYF; CDR3 DNA: TGTGCCAGCAGCCCGGGCGCCGCGGGCCCCTACGAGCAGTACTTC
clone size: -; D gene: TRBD2; J gene: TRBJ2-1; V gene: TRBV5-8; CDR3 protein: CASSLGYSSGTPQFF; CDR3 DNA: TGTGCCAGCAGCTTGGGCTATTCCAGCGGGACCCCGCAGTTCTTC
clone size: -; D gene: -; J gene: TRBJ1-3; V gene: TRBV6-1; CDR3 protein: CASRVLYGNTIYF; CDR3 DNA: TGTGCCAGCAGAGTCCTATACGGAAACACCATATATTTT
clone size: -; D gene: -; J gene: TRBJ1-2; V gene: TRBV7-8; CDR3 protein: CASSLVATRGVYGYTF; CDR3 DNA: TGTGCCAGCAGCTTAGTGGCCACGCGGGGAGTCTATGGCTACACCTTC
clone size: once; D gene: TRBD2; J gene: TRBJ2-5; V gene: TRBV29-1; CDR3 protein: CSSRGQRERETQYF; CDR3 DNA: TGCAGCTCCCGGGGCCAGCGGGAGAGGGAGACCCAGTACTTC
clone size: -; D gene: TRBD1; J gene: TRBJ2-1; V gene: TRBV25-1; CDR3 protein: CASSEPRTGGPYNEQFF; CDR3 DNA: TGTGCCAGCAGTGAACCACGGACAGGGGGCCCTTACAATGAGCAGTTCTTC
clone size: -; D gene: TRBD1; J gene: TRBJ1-2; V gene: TRBV28; CDR3 protein: CASSDPVRGASLYGYTF; CDR3 DNA: TGTGCCAGCAGTGATCCCGTCAGGGGGGCCTCGCTCTATGGCTACACCTTC
clone size: -; D gene: -; J gene: TRBJ2-7; V gene: TRBV11-3; CDR3 protein: CASSQLYPSYEQYF; CDR3 DNA: TGTGCCAGCAGCCAACTCTACCCCTCCTACGAGCAGTACTTC
clone size: -; D gene: -; J gene: TRBJ2-1; V gene: TRBV27; CDR3 protein: CASSYGPGSYNEQFF; CDR3 DNA: TGTGCCAGCAGTTATGGGCCAGGCTCCTACAATGAGCAGTTCTTC
clone size: -; D gene: -; J gene: TRBJ2-7; V gene: TRBV27; CDR3 protein: CASSLSGAEQYF; CDR3 DNA: TGTGCCAGCAGTCTCTCAGGGGCTGAGCAGTACTTC
clone size: -; D gene: -; J gene: TRBJ1-6; V gene: TRBV19; CDR3 protein: CASSILDSNNSPLHF; CDR3 DNA: TGTGCCAGTAGTATTCTTGACAGCAATAATTCACCCCTCCACTTT
clone size: -; D gene: -; J gene: TRBJ1-1; V gene: TRBV5-4; CDR3 protein: CASSSEPSGSGTEAFF; CDR3 DNA: TGTGCCAGCAGCTCAGAGCCTTCAGGGTCAGGCACTGAAGCTTTCTTT
clone size: -; D gene: -; J gene: TRBJ2-3; V gene: TRBV9; CDR3 protein: CASSAPQGSSTDTQYF; CDR3 DNA: TGTGCCAGCAGCGCCCCTCAGGGATCTAGCACAGATACGCAGTATTTT
clone size: few; D gene: -; J gene: TRBJ2-7; V gene: TRBV5-1; CDR3 protein: CASSLGQQYYEQYF; CDR3 DNA: TGCGCCAGCAGCTTGGGACAGCAATACTACGAGCAGTACTTC
clone size: -; D gene: -; J gene: TRBJ2-7; V gene: TRBV6-1; CDR3 protein: CASFAREDYEQYF; CDR3 DNA: TGTGCCTCCTTCGCGCGGGAAGACTACGAGCAGTACTTC
clone size: -; D gene: -; J gene: TRBJ2-4; V gene: TRBV15; CDR3 protein: CATMGGLENIQYF; CDR3 DNA: TGTGCCACCATGGGGGGGCTGGAGAACATTCAGTACTTC
clone size: once; D gene: -; J gene: TRBJ2-2; V gene: TRBV6-4; CDR3 protein: CASSGGTGELFF; CDR3 DNA: TGTGCCAGCAGTGGAGGGACCGGGGAGCTGTTTTTT
clone size: -; D gene: -; J gene: TRBJ1-3; V gene: TRBV9; CDR3 protein: CASSVGSPLSGNTIYF; CDR3 DNA: TGTGCCAGCAGCGTAGGTAGTCCCCTCTCTGGAAACACCATATATTTT
clone size: once; D gene: -; J gene: TRBJ2-7; V gene: TRBV5-1; CDR3 protein: CASQIGRGSYEQYF; CDR3 DNA: TGCGCCAGCCAAATTGGAAGGGGTTCCTACGAGCAGTACTTC
clone size: -; D gene: TRBD1; J gene: TRBJ2-7; V gene: TRBV11-1; CDR3 protein: CASSSNRGFHEQYF; CDR3 DNA: TGTGCCAGCAGCTCCAACAGGGGATTCCACGAGCAGTACTTC
clone size: -; D gene: -; J gene: TRBJ2-7; V gene: TRBV11-3; CDR3 protein: CASSLEAPYEQYF; CDR3 DNA: TGTGCCAGCAGCTTAGAGGCACCCTACGAGCAGTACTTC
clone size: once; D gene: -; J gene: TRBJ2-3; V gene: TRBV5-1; CDR3 protein: CASSFSPDTQYF; CDR3 DNA: TGCGCCAGCAGCTTCTCTCCAGATACGCAGTATTTT
clone size: few; D gene: -; J gene: TRBJ1-6; V gene: TRBV5-6; CDR3 protein: CASSSLNSPLHF; CDR3 DNA: TGTGCCAGCAGCTCTCTTAATTCACCCCTCCACTTT